The source of this T cell receptor beta chain is a study of blood T cell repertoires in COVID-19. On the study more broadly: Nucleic acid was either cDNA or gDNA, and it came from T cells, B-cell-depleted T cells, or PBMCs.

Repertoires were generated with immunoSEQ multiplex PCR, while TCRdb's copy carries only in-frame clones and drops some. The table lists about 250,000 clones, more than 80% of them singletons, with 2% to 3% in the top ten. This sequence was found in a young woman who had recovered from COVID-19. The sample was PBMCs or T cells enriched from blood (not recorded which).

CDR3 loop: CASSQTGAAKLFF. CDR3 nucleotides: TGTGCCAGTAGTCAAACAGGAGCCGCAAAACTGTTTTTT. This chain connects TRBV19 to TRBJ1-4; D might be TRBD1 (5 bases). CDR1 is LNHDA and CDR2 is SQIVND in the germline V gene (reference sequence). Trimming left V 5 bases short and J 10 bases short, with 14 bases between. This CDR3 region has 13 residues. Full variable domain (outside the CDR3, taken from reference TRBV19 and TRBJ1-4): DGGITQSPKYLFRKEGQNVTLSCEQNLNHDAMYWYRQDPGQGLRLIYYSQIVNDFQKGDIAEGYSVSREKKESFPLTVTSAQKNPTAFYLCASSQTGAAKLFFGSGTQLSVL.